Listed below are T cell receptor beta chains from one sample, sequenced in a study of cytomegalovirus exposure and HLA in healthy donors. Generated by immunoSEQ multiplex PCR, the TCRdb table keeps only in-frame clones and is missing some. The sample gives roughly 100,000 clones, around 84% of which show up once; 20% to 25% is in the top ten. The sample consisted of PBMCs. The receptors originated from a man younger than 35 in good health and CMV-seropositive. CDR3s include the opening cysteine and the closing phenylalanine or tryptophan. The D gene is left open where the match is weak. Size tells how often a clone was seen (once, few, many) or the class of an expanded clone, and some rows leave it out.

abundance: few; v_gene: TRBV19; len: 14; j_gene: TRBJ1-3; d_gene: NA; CDR3nt: TGCCGATTCGAGGGACACATCTCTGGAAACACCATATATTTT; CDR3aa: CRFEGHISGNTIYF
abundance: NA; v_gene: TRBV12-5; len: 19; j_gene: TRBJ1-5; d_gene: NA; CDR3nt: TGTGCTAGTGGTTTGGTAGTATATCCGGCAGGGGATAGCAATCAGCCCCAGCATTTT; CDR3aa: CASGLVVYPAGDSNQPQHF
abundance: NA; v_gene: TRBV2; len: 15; j_gene: TRBJ2-4; d_gene: TRBD1; CDR3nt: TGTGCCAGCAGTTTAGCCAGGACAGGGCAAAACATTCAGTACTTC; CDR3aa: CASSLARTGQNIQYF
abundance: NA; v_gene: TRBV11-1; len: 13; j_gene: TRBJ2-7; d_gene: NA; CDR3nt: TGTGCCAGCAGCACAGGGACAACAGGGGAGCAGTACTTC; CDR3aa: CASSTGTTGEQYF
abundance: few; v_gene: TRBV6-4; len: 13; j_gene: TRBJ1-5; d_gene: NA; CDR3nt: TGTGCCAGCCGAACTGCACGAGATCAGCCCCAGCATTTT; CDR3aa: CASRTARDQPQHF
abundance: few; v_gene: TRBV27; len: 11; j_gene: TRBJ2-3; d_gene: TRBD1; CDR3nt: TGTGCCAGCAGTAGGACAGGGACGCAGTATTTT; CDR3aa: CASSRTGTQYF
abundance: NA; v_gene: TRBV7-8; len: 19; j_gene: TRBJ2-7; d_gene: TRBD2; CDR3nt: TGTGCCAGCAGCTTAGAAGCGGGACTAGGGAGCTTTGGGCCCTACGAGCAGTACTTC; CDR3aa: CASSLEAGLGSFGPYEQYF
abundance: NA; v_gene: TRBV28; len: 14; j_gene: TRBJ2-7; d_gene: TRBD1; CDR3nt: TGTGCCAGTTTTGGGACAGCTACCTCCTACGAGCAGTACTTC; CDR3aa: CASFGTATSYEQYF
abundance: NA; v_gene: TRBV14; len: 15; j_gene: TRBJ2-5; d_gene: TRBD2; CDR3nt: TGTGCCAGCAGCCCTAGCGGGACCAGACGAGAGACCCAGTACTTC; CDR3aa: CASSPSGTRRETQYF
abundance: NA; v_gene: TRBV5-1; len: 14; j_gene: TRBJ2-5; d_gene: NA; CDR3nt: TGCGCCAGCAGCGTCCGACTAGAGGACGAGACCCAGTACTTC; CDR3aa: CASSVRLEDETQYF
abundance: NA; v_gene: TRBV6-6; len: 15; j_gene: TRBJ2-3; d_gene: TRBD2; CDR3nt: TGTGCCAGCAGTTACATCGGCGGGAGGACAGATACGCAGTATTTT; CDR3aa: CASSYIGGRTDTQYF
abundance: NA; v_gene: TRBV13; len: 17; j_gene: TRBJ2-1; d_gene: TRBD2; CDR3nt: TGTGCCAGCAGCTTAGTATGGCTAGCGGGAGGGGGCAATGAGCAGTTCTTC; CDR3aa: CASSLVWLAGGGNEQFF
abundance: NA; v_gene: TRBV5-1; len: 16; j_gene: TRBJ1-1; d_gene: TRBD1; CDR3nt: TGCGCCAGCAGCTTGGAGGGACAGGGGAGAAACACTGAAGCTTTCTTT; CDR3aa: CASSLEGQGRNTEAFF
abundance: NA; v_gene: TRBV6-1; len: 14; j_gene: TRBJ2-1; d_gene: NA; CDR3nt: TGTGCCAGCAGTTTCGACGACAGTTCCAATGAGCAGTTCTTC; CDR3aa: CASSFDDSSNEQFF
abundance: NA; v_gene: TRBV18; len: 15; j_gene: TRBJ2-3; d_gene: NA; CDR3nt: TGTGCCAGCTCACGCCCAGGCAGCAGCACAGATACGCAGTATTTT; CDR3aa: CASSRPGSSTDTQYF
abundance: NA; v_gene: TRBV6-5; len: 14; j_gene: TRBJ2-1; d_gene: TRBD2; CDR3nt: TGTGCCAGCCATAGCGGGAGGGTCTACAATGAGCAGTTCTTC; CDR3aa: CASHSGRVYNEQFF
abundance: NA; v_gene: TRBV4-1; len: 16; j_gene: TRBJ2-1; d_gene: NA; CDR3nt: TGCGCCAGCAGCCAAGAGGCCGGGAGTGACGTGGATGAGCAGTTCTTC; CDR3aa: CASSQEAGSDVDEQFF
abundance: NA; v_gene: TRBV6-5; len: 14; j_gene: TRBJ1-4; d_gene: NA; CDR3nt: TGTGCCAGCAGTTACTCGAACGACAGAGGAAAACTGTTTTTT; CDR3aa: CASSYSNDRGKLFF
abundance: once; v_gene: TRBV6-1; len: 18; j_gene: TRBJ2-1; d_gene: TRBD2; CDR3nt: TGTGCCAGCAGTGCGGGGACTAGCGGGAGTCCCTCCTACAATGAGCAGTTCTTC; CDR3aa: CASSAGTSGSPSYNEQFF
abundance: NA; v_gene: TRBV11-2; len: 18; j_gene: TRBJ2-1; d_gene: TRBD1; CDR3nt: TGTGCCAGCAGGATCCTTTGGTCCGACAGGGGGTTCCACAATGAGCAGTTCTTC; CDR3aa: CASRILWSDRGFHNEQFF
abundance: NA; v_gene: TRBV5-5; len: 17; j_gene: TRBJ2-1; d_gene: TRBD2; CDR3nt: TGTGCCAGCAGTGGATTGGGAGGGATATCCTCCTACAATGAGCAGTTCTTC; CDR3aa: CASSGLGGISSYNEQFF
abundance: NA; v_gene: TRBV28; len: 16; j_gene: TRBJ2-3; d_gene: TRBD2; CDR3nt: TGTGCCAGCAGTTTAGAGCGGGGTAAGGTGAGAGATACGCAGTATTTT; CDR3aa: CASSLERGKVRDTQYF
abundance: many; v_gene: TRBV4-1; len: 16; j_gene: TRBJ1-2; d_gene: TRBD1; CDR3nt: TGCGCCAGCAGCCAAGATCCGAGACAGGGCACCTATGGCTACACCTTC; CDR3aa: CASSQDPRQGTYGYTF
abundance: once; v_gene: TRBV28; len: 17; j_gene: TRBJ2-5; d_gene: NA; CDR3nt: TGTGCCAGCAGTCCCACGGGGGCGACAGGGCCTCAAGAGACCCAGTACTTC; CDR3aa: CASSPTGATGPQETQYF
abundance: NA; v_gene: TRBV7-9; len: 15; j_gene: TRBJ2-3; d_gene: TRBD1; CDR3nt: TGTGCCAGCAGCTCGGGACAGGGCATCACAGATACGCAGTATTTT; CDR3aa: CASSSGQGITDTQYF
abundance: NA; v_gene: TRBV29-1; len: 13; j_gene: TRBJ2-7; d_gene: NA; CDR3nt: TGCAGCGTAACCACCCTGGACAGATACGAGCAGTACTTC; CDR3aa: CSVTTLDRYEQYF
abundance: NA; v_gene: TRBV6-1; len: 15; j_gene: TRBJ1-1; d_gene: TRBD1; CDR3nt: TGTGCCAGCAGTGGAAGAGGGGGCAGGGACACTGAAGCTTTCTTT; CDR3aa: CASSGRGGRDTEAFF
abundance: NA; v_gene: TRBV4-2; len: 15; j_gene: TRBJ2-1; d_gene: NA; CDR3nt: TGTGCCAGCAGCCAAGTCTCCGGGTTCTCCAATGAGCAGTTCTTC; CDR3aa: CASSQVSGFSNEQFF
abundance: NA; v_gene: TRBV6-6; len: 12; j_gene: TRBJ2-1; d_gene: NA; CDR3nt: TGTGCCAGCAGACGAGACAGCACCGGGCAGTTCTTC; CDR3aa: CASRRDSTGQFF
abundance: NA; v_gene: TRBV6-5; len: 14; j_gene: TRBJ1-5; d_gene: TRBD1; CDR3nt: TGTGCCAGCAGTTACTCGGAGGGGGCTCAGCCCCAGCATTTT; CDR3aa: CASSYSEGAQPQHF
abundance: NA; v_gene: TRBV5-4; len: 19; j_gene: TRBJ2-7; d_gene: TRBD2; CDR3nt: TGTGCCAGCACTCTTGGGGGGGGGACTAGCGGGACGGGCTCCTACGAGCAGTACTTC; CDR3aa: CASTLGGGTSGTGSYEQYF
abundance: NA; v_gene: TRBV4-2; len: 14; j_gene: TRBJ2-3; d_gene: NA; CDR3nt: TGTGCCAGCAGCCGAGGCGGCTTCACAGATACGCAGTATTTT; CDR3aa: CASSRGGFTDTQYF
abundance: once; v_gene: TRBV4-2; len: 14; j_gene: TRBJ2-1; d_gene: TRBD2; CDR3nt: TGTGCCAGCAGTCCGGGACTAGCGACCGATGAGCAGTTCTTC; CDR3aa: CASSPGLATDEQFF
abundance: NA; v_gene: TRBV7-9; len: 15; j_gene: TRBJ2-1; d_gene: TRBD2; CDR3nt: TGTGCCAGCAGATCCGGGACTAGCGGCTACAATGAGCAGTTCTTC; CDR3aa: CASRSGTSGYNEQFF
abundance: NA; v_gene: TRBV27; len: 12; j_gene: TRBJ2-5; d_gene: NA; CDR3nt: TGTGCCAGCAGCGGGGGAAAGGAGACCCAGTACTTC; CDR3aa: CASSGGKETQYF
abundance: NA; v_gene: TRBV9; len: 18; j_gene: TRBJ1-2; d_gene: NA; CDR3nt: TGTGCCAGCAGCGTAGGATTATACAGCCAATCAAATAACTATGGCTACACCTTC; CDR3aa: CASSVGLYSQSNNYGYTF
abundance: NA; v_gene: TRBV19; len: 16; j_gene: TRBJ1-4; d_gene: NA; CDR3nt: TGTGCCAGTAGTATCCATCGAGTGTCGGGGAATGAAAAACTGTTTTTT; CDR3aa: CASSIHRVSGNEKLFF
abundance: once; v_gene: TRBV2; len: 14; j_gene: TRBJ1-5; d_gene: TRBD1; CDR3nt: TGTGCCAGCAGTTGGACAGGGAGCAATCAGCCCCAGCATTTT; CDR3aa: CASSWTGSNQPQHF
abundance: NA; v_gene: TRBV30; len: 15; j_gene: TRBJ2-5; d_gene: TRBD2; CDR3nt: TGTGCCTGGAGTGAGGTGGGAGGGGCTGAAGAGACCCAGTACTTC; CDR3aa: CAWSEVGGAEETQYF
abundance: NA; v_gene: TRBV4-2; len: 22; j_gene: TRBJ2-1; d_gene: TRBD2; CDR3nt: TGTGCCAGCAGCCAAGATAACCCCAGACTAGCGGGAGTTAGATCGTGGTACAATGAGCAGTTCTTC; CDR3aa: CASSQDNPRLAGVRSWYNEQFF
abundance: NA; v_gene: TRBV6-4; len: 15; j_gene: TRBJ2-1; d_gene: TRBD2; CDR3nt: TGTGCCAGCAGTGACGCGGGAGGGGGTTCAGGGGAGCAGTTCTTC; CDR3aa: CASSDAGGGSGEQFF
abundance: NA; v_gene: TRBV4-1; len: 14; j_gene: TRBJ2-5; d_gene: TRBD2; CDR3nt: TGCGCCAGCAGCCAAGGTGTAGCGGGAGAGACCCAGTACTTC; CDR3aa: CASSQGVAGETQYF
abundance: NA; v_gene: TRBV27; len: 13; j_gene: TRBJ2-3; d_gene: NA; CDR3nt: TGTGCCAGCAGTTTAGGGCAGGGAGATACGCAGTATTTT; CDR3aa: CASSLGQGDTQYF
abundance: NA; v_gene: TRBV28; len: 16; j_gene: TRBJ2-3; d_gene: NA; CDR3nt: TGTGCCAGCACCCTCCCCGGCGGGAAGTCCACAGATACGCAGTATTTT; CDR3aa: CASTLPGGKSTDTQYF
abundance: NA; v_gene: TRBV19; len: 15; j_gene: TRBJ1-5; d_gene: NA; CDR3nt: TGTGCCAGTAGTCCCCGGACACGGTGGAATCAGCCCCAGCATTTT; CDR3aa: CASSPRTRWNQPQHF
abundance: NA; v_gene: TRBV6-1; len: 17; j_gene: TRBJ2-6; d_gene: TRBD1; CDR3nt: TGTGCCAGCAGTGAAGGGGGACAGGGTGCTGGGGCCAACGTCCTGACTTTC; CDR3aa: CASSEGGQGAGANVLTF
abundance: few; v_gene: TRBV4-1; len: 16; j_gene: TRBJ1-2; d_gene: NA; CDR3nt: TGCGCCAGCAGCCAAGATGCGGGGCCGGGGGGCTATGGCTACACCTTC; CDR3aa: CASSQDAGPGGYGYTF
abundance: NA; v_gene: TRBV14; len: 15; j_gene: TRBJ2-7; d_gene: NA; CDR3nt: TGTGCCAGCAGCCAAGTTCGACAGGGAGGCTACGAGCAGTACTTC; CDR3aa: CASSQVRQGGYEQYF
abundance: NA; v_gene: TRBV7-9; len: 15; j_gene: TRBJ2-2; d_gene: TRBD1; CDR3nt: TGTGCCAGCAGCGCTCGACAGGGGGCGGCCGGGGAGCTGTTTTTT; CDR3aa: CASSARQGAAGELFF
abundance: once; v_gene: TRBV7-9; len: 16; j_gene: TRBJ2-2; d_gene: TRBD1; CDR3nt: TGTGCCAGCAGCCCCGGACAGGGCAGGGACACCGGGGAGCTGTTTTTT; CDR3aa: CASSPGQGRDTGELFF
abundance: NA; v_gene: TRBV2; len: 14; j_gene: TRBJ2-5; d_gene: TRBD2; CDR3nt: TGTGCCAGCAGGGGGGAGGGCGCACAAGAGACCCAGTACTTC; CDR3aa: CASRGEGAQETQYF
abundance: NA; v_gene: TRBV5-1; len: 16; j_gene: TRBJ2-5; d_gene: TRBD2; CDR3nt: TGCGCCAGCAGCTTAGGGCTAGCGGTGACCCAAGAGACCCAGTACTTC; CDR3aa: CASSLGLAVTQETQYF
abundance: NA; v_gene: TRBV7-3; len: 18; j_gene: TRBJ2-2; d_gene: TRBD2; CDR3nt: TGTGCCAGCAGCCCCGGCGCCACTAGCGGGAAGAACACCGGGGAGCTGTTTTTT; CDR3aa: CASSPGATSGKNTGELFF
abundance: NA; v_gene: TRBV28; len: 14; j_gene: TRBJ1-5; d_gene: NA; CDR3nt: TGTGCCAGCAGCCCAACAGGGATAGGGCAGCCCCAGCATTTT; CDR3aa: CASSPTGIGQPQHF
abundance: NA; v_gene: TRBV7-2; len: 14; j_gene: TRBJ2-3; d_gene: NA; CDR3nt: TGTGCCAGCAGCTCCCCTACAGGGACAGATACGCAGTATTTT; CDR3aa: CASSSPTGTDTQYF
abundance: NA; v_gene: TRBV11-2; len: 16; j_gene: TRBJ1-1; d_gene: TRBD1; CDR3nt: TGTGCCAGCAGCTCCCGGGACAGGGGTTGGTACACTGAAGCTTTCTTT; CDR3aa: CASSSRDRGWYTEAFF
abundance: NA; v_gene: TRBV12-1; len: 15; j_gene: TRBJ2-1; d_gene: NA; CDR3nt: TGTGCCAGCAGCTTAGCGGTACTCTCCTACAATGAGCAGTTCTTC; CDR3aa: CASSLAVLSYNEQFF
abundance: NA; v_gene: TRBV7-6; len: 15; j_gene: TRBJ2-7; d_gene: TRBD1; CDR3nt: TGTGCCAGCAGCGAGGGACAGGGGGCGCGTTACGAGCAGTACTTC; CDR3aa: CASSEGQGARYEQYF
abundance: NA; v_gene: TRBV6-5; len: 12; j_gene: TRBJ1-2; d_gene: NA; CDR3nt: TGTGCCAGCAGTAGACAGGCGGGTGGCTACACCTTC; CDR3aa: CASSRQAGGYTF